The T cell receptor beta chain under discussion was sequenced for a study of identical twins. This clonotype has just a few counts. A universal primer site came from template switching; cDNA carried unique molecular identifiers. TCRdb re-derived calls from the 5' RACE reads in MiXCR, one entry per CDR3 protein. The sample has 450,000 or so distinct CDR3 sequences, roughly 24% seen once. The data were also submitted as part of a second study, on T cells expressing NK-cell markers.

This receptor was obtained from a woman aged 18-29 years in good health. The sequenced sample was CD4+ T cells sorted from blood.

The CDR3, as DNA: TGCAGCGGACAGGCAATTGCCGGGGAGCTGTTTTTT. This translates into CSGQAIAGELFF. This chain links TRBV29-1 with TRBJ2-2; maybe TRBD1 (6 bases). V was shortened by 7 bases and J by 6 bases, with 12 bases between the two germline ends. The CDR3 totals 12 residues. CDR1 SQVTM and CDR2 ANQGSEA come from the germline V gene.